The T cell receptor (beta chain) described here comes from a study of cytomegalovirus exposure and HLA in healthy donors. The CDR3 is made up of 13 amino acids. Trimming cost V 2 bases and J 7 bases; bases outside gene matches: 4. CDR1 LNHDA and CDR2 SQIVND come from the germline V gene (reference sequence). This clone has just one count. Its antigen is undetermined. Using immunoSEQ multiplex PCR, the repertoire was profiled, and TCRdb retains in-frame clones only, with some absent. Of approximately 210,000 clones listed, just over 85% were seen once; the top ten hold over 2.5%. Study-wide results and caveats: Associated with cytomegalovirus, according to the listing, were around 170 TCR beta chains. The authors confirmed in vitro that a few CMV-associated chains were specific for CMV antigens.

Source material: PBMCs. The TCR sequence derives from a woman between 18 and 30 years old in good health and CMV-seronegative. The chain couples TRBV19 to TRBJ1-2, with 7 bases that match TRBD1. CDR3 protein: CASSIRRDSGYTF. DNA of the CDR3: TGTGCCAGTAGTATACGCAGGGACAGTGGCTACACCTTC. The full variable domain, in which reference TRBV19 and TRBJ1-2 provide the parts outside the CDR3, is DGGITQSPKYLFRKEGQNVTLSCEQNLNHDAMYWYRQDPGQGLRLIYYSQIVNDFQKGDIAEGYSVSREKKESFPLTVTSAQKNPTAFYLCASSIRRDSGYTFGSGTRLTVV.